Each of the 20 T cell receptor beta chains below was sequenced from the same sample in a study of cytomegalovirus exposure and HLA in healthy donors. A multiplex PCR was run with 60 Vbeta primers and 13 Jbeta primers. Clones were read by immunoSEQ multiplex PCR, and TCRdb kept only the in-frame ones, dropping some. The sample lists roughly 130,000 clones; approximately 80% were seen once. Sequencing was carried out using PBMCs. The receptors were sampled from a woman in her 40s in good health and CMV-seronegative.

V usage is TRBV5-1 and J usage is TRBJ2-7; 7 nucleotides align to TRBD2. Germline assignment: CDR1 SGHRS and CDR2 YFSETQ. CDR3 length equals 14 residues. Losses at the gene ends were 0 bases for V and 3 bases for J; bases not matched to a gene: 3. CDR3 region: CASSLDPSGYEQYF. The CDR3 bases are TGCGCCAGCAGCTTGGATCCTAGCGGCTACGAGCAGTACTTC.

This sequence joins TRBV30 and TRBJ2-3; D perhaps matches TRBD1 (5 bases). V lost 0 bases to trimming and J lost 4 bases, with 11 bases between them. Germline CDR1 GTSNPN, CDR2 SVGIG (reference sequence). The CDR3 consists of 14 residues. CDR3 loop: CAWSVGVSADTQYF. The CDR3 DNA is TGTGCCTGGAGTGTAGGGGTATCCGCAGATACGCAGTATTTT.

This clone has only a few counts. The junction does not match germline at one end; this may be a read error. V is TRBV27 and J is TRBJ2-6; 8 bases are shared with TRBD1. The CDR3 totals 18 residues. The V gene's germline CDR1 is MNHEY and CDR2 SMNVEV (reference sequence). CDR3 DNA: TGTGCCAGCAGTCTTCGACAGGGGTGGGGCCCTGGGGCCAACGGCCTGACTTTC. Protein: CASSLRQGWGPGANGLTF.

J is TRBJ1-1 and V is TRBV5-6; TRBD1 aligns across 8 bases. The CDR3 consists of 15 residues. Per germline, CDR1 SGHDT and CDR2 YYEEEE. Unmatched junction bases numbered 9, after V lost 4 bases and J lost 4 bases. Here the CDR3 reads CASSPDRGLSTEAFF. The CDR3 DNA is TGTGCCAGCAGCCCCGACAGGGGTCTGAGCACTGAAGCTTTCTTT.

The chain links TRBV5-1 to TRBJ2-3; 10 bases map to TRBD1. The V gene's germline CDR1 is SGHRS and CDR2 YFSETQ. The CDR3 loop spans 14 amino acids. Trimming at V came to 2 bases and at J to 5 bases, leaving 2 bases not matched to a gene. The CDR3 DNA follows: TGCGCCAGCAGCTTAGGACAGGGGGTAGATACGCAGTATTTT. Translating gives CASSLGQGVDTQYF.

V and J are TRBV28 and TRBJ1-5; TRBD1 aligns across 7 bases. Germline trimming cut 4 bases from V and 7 bases from J; bases unmatched to any gene: 7. Germline assignment: CDR1 MDHEN and CDR2 SYDVKM. CDR3 length: 14 amino acids. The CDR3 protein is CASSSHRGRQPQHF. As DNA, the CDR3 is TGTGCCAGCAGTTCCCACAGGGGACGACAGCCCCAGCATTTT.

The gene calls are TRBV2 and TRBJ2-7, with 7 bases identical to TRBD2. This CDR3 has 14 amino acids. After removal of 9 bases from V and 3 bases from J, the junction contained 11 bases not matched to a gene. Germline CDR1 reads SNHLY; CDR2 reads FYNNEI. CDR3 DNA sequence: TGTGCCAGTGGGGAGGGACCCCAAGGCTACGAGCAGTACTTC. Its translation is CASGEGPQGYEQYF.

V is TRBV5-1 and J is TRBJ2-7; maybe TRBD2 (6 bases). V was trimmed by 5 bases and J by 6 bases, leaving 12 bases between them. This CDR3 region has 12 residues. CDR1 and CDR2 from the germline V gene are SGHRS and YFSETQ. CDR3 residues: CASRRDVGEQYF. The CDR3 DNA sequence: TGCGCCAGCAGGCGGGATGTGGGCGAGCAGTACTTC.

This clone has only one observation. The chain links TRBV5-8 to TRBJ1-2; possibly TRBD1 for D (6 bases). Deletions cut 5 bases from V and 4 bases from J, with 18 bases between. There are 15 residues in the CDR3. The germline V gene has CDR1 SGHTS and CDR2 YDEGEE. This CDR3 reads CASSNSAGTSYGYTF. CDR3 bases: TGTGCCAGCAGTAATTCAGCCGGGACATCCTATGGCTACACCTTC.

This rearrangement joins TRBV30 to TRBJ2-5; 9 bases align to TRBD2. V lost 3 bases to trimming and J lost 2 bases; unmatched junction nucleotides: 4. CDR3 length: 14 amino acids. Germline values: CDR1 GTSNPN, CDR2 SVGIG (reference sequence). CDR3 loop: CAWSVAGVQETQYF. Here the CDR3 DNA reads TGTGCCTGGAGCGTAGCGGGAGTACAAGAGACCCAGTACTTC.

The chain uses TRBV19 and TRBJ1-5, with D maybe TRBD1 (6 bases). Trimming stripped 8 bases from V and 0 bases from J, with 8 bases between. Germline lookup yields CDR1 LNHDA and CDR2 SQIVND (reference sequence). The CDR3 runs 13 residues. The CDR3 region is CASAGDSNQPQHF. The CDR3 DNA follows: TGTGCCAGTGCAGGGGATAGCAATCAGCCCCAGCATTTT.

The CDR3 reads CASSHPSGSSYNEQFF. DNA of the CDR3: TGTGCCAGCAGTCACCCTAGCGGGAGCTCCTACAATGAGCAGTTCTTC. The chain is built from TRBV28 and TRBJ2-1; TRBD2 aligns across 10 bases. The germline V gene has CDR1 MDHEN and CDR2 SYDVKM. The CDR3 is 16 residues long. V lost 5 bases, J lost 0 bases, and 4 bases stayed unmatched.

There are a few counts of this clone. This chain joins TRBV28 and TRBJ1-2; D unclear. The CDR3 totals 11 residues. CDR1 and CDR2 (germline): MDHEN, SYDVKM. The V gene lost 8 bases and the J gene lost 6 bases, with 10 bases spanning the gap. Here the CDR3 DNA reads TGTGCCAGCCGGGAGTTACATGGCTACACCTTC. This sequence encodes CASRELHGYTF.

The chain uses TRBV5-1 and TRBJ2-7, with TRBD1 identical over 7 bases. The CDR3 has 15 residues. In germline, CDR1 is SGHRS, CDR2 YFSETQ. J gave up 4 bases and V 4 bases, and 11 bases lay outside the gene matches. The CDR3 sequence is CASSPGTALQYEQYF. The CDR3 coding sequence is TGCGCCAGCAGCCCAGGGACAGCCCTTCAGTACGAGCAGTACTTC.

This chain uses TRBV19 with TRBJ2-1; 10 nucleotides align to TRBD2. J gave up 0 bases and V 4 bases, and 6 bases lay outside the gene matches. This CDR3 has 17 residues. Germline CDR1 and CDR2: LNHDA and SQIVND (reference sequence). CDR3 region: CASSKGASGSSYNEQFF. CDR3 in DNA: TGTGCCAGTAGTAAGGGGGCTAGCGGGAGCTCCTACAATGAGCAGTTCTTC. The full variable domain, in which reference TRBV19 and TRBJ2-1 provide the parts outside the CDR3, is DGGITQSPKYLFRKEGQNVTLSCEQNLNHDAMYWYRQDPGQGLRLIYYSQIVNDFQKGDIAEGYSVSREKKESFPLTVTSAQKNPTAFYLCASSKGASGSSYNEQFFGPGTRLTVL.

The rearrangement links TRBV18 to TRBJ2-7, with D unclear. Germline lookup yields CDR1 KGHSH and CDR2 LQKENI. With 2 bases removed from V and 2 bases from J, the gap between germline ends came to 7 bases. The CDR3 is 13 amino acids. CDR3 region: CASSPGNAYEQYF. CDR3 DNA: TGTGCCAGCTCACCAGGCAACGCCTACGAGCAGTACTTC.

V usage is TRBV5-6 and J usage is TRBJ2-5; D remains ambiguous. Deletions cut 0 bases from V and 13 bases from J, with 7 bases between. The germline V gene has CDR1 SGHDT and CDR2 YYEEEE. The CDR3 has 10 amino acids. The CDR3 DNA reads as TGTGCCAGCAGCTTGGGCGTACGGTACTTC. Residues: CASSLGVRYF.

The gene calls are TRBV7-2 and TRBJ1-1; no reliable D call. Germline loops: CDR1 SGHTA, CDR2 FQGNSA. V lost 3 bases and J 1 base, leaving 12 bases between the germline ends. CDR3 size: 15 residues. The CDR3: CASSFTRTENTEAFF. The CDR3 coding sequence is TGTGCCAGCAGCTTCACCCGAACAGAGAACACTGAAGCTTTCTTT.

CDR3 region: CASSYSSQGNEQFF. The CDR3 nucleotides are TGTGCCAGCAGTTACTCGAGTCAGGGGAATGAGCAGTTCTTC. V gene TRBV6-5 combines with J gene TRBJ2-7; D may be TRBD1 (6 bases). The tail of the sequence fits TRBJ2-1 better, so the J call may be wrong. The CDR3 spans 14 residues. Germline CDR1 and CDR2: MNHEY and SVGAGI.

The chain combines TRBV28 with TRBJ2-5; 7 nucleotides agree with TRBD2. The J call may be in error: the DNA end matches TRBJ2-7 better. Germline V gene data show CDR1 as MDHEN and CDR2 as SYDVKM. The CDR3 has 13 amino acids. CDR3 in amino acids: CASSLTSPYEQYF. The CDR3, as DNA: TGTGCCAGCAGTTTGACTAGCCCCTACGAGCAGTACTTC.